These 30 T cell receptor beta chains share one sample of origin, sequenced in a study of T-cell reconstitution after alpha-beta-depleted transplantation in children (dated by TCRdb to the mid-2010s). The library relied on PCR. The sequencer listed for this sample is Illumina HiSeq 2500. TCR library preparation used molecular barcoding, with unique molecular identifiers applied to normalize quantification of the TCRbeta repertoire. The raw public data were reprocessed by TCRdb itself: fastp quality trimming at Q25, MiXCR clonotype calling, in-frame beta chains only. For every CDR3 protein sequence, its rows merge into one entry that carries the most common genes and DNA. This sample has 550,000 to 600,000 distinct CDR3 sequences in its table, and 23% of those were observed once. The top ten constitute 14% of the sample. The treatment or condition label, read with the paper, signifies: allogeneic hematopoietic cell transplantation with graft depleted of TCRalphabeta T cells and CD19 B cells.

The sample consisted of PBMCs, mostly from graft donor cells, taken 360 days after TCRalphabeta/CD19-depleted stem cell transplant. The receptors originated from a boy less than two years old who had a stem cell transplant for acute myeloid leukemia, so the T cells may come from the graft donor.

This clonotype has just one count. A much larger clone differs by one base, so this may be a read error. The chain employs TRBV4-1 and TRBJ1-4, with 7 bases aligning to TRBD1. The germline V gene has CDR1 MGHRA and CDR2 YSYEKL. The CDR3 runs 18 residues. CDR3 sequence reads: CTSSPQGQGGLGDEKLFF. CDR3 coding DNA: TGCACCAGCAGCCCACAGGGGCAGGGAGGTTTAGGGGATGAAAAACTGTTTTTT.

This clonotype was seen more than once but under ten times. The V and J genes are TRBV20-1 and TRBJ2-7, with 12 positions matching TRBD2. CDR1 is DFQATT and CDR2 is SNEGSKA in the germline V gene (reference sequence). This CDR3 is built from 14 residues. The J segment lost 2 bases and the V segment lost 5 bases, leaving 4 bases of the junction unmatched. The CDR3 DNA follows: TGCAGTGCTGGACTAGCGGGGTCCACCTACGAGCAGTACTTC. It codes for CSAGLAGSTYEQYF.

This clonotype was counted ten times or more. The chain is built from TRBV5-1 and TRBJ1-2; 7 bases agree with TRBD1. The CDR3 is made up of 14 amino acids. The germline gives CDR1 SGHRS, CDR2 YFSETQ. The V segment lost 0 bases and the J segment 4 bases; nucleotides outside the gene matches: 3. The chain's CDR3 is CASSLEQGSYGYTF. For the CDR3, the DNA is TGCGCCAGCAGCTTGGAACAGGGGAGCTATGGCTACACCTTC.

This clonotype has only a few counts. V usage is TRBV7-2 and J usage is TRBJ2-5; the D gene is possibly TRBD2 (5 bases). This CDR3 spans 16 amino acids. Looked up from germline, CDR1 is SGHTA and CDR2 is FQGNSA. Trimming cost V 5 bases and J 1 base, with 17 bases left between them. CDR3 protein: CASSRNSGNSQETQYF. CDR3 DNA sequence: TGTGCCAGCAGCAGGAACAGCGGAAACTCCCAAGAGACCCAGTACTTC.

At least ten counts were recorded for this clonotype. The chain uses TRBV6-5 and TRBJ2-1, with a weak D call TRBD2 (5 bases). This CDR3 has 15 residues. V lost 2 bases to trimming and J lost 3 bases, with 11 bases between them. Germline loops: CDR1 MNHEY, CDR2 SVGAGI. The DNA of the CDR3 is TGTGCCAGCAGTTACACAGCGGTGAACTACAATGAGCAGTTCTTC. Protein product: CASSYTAVNYNEQFF.

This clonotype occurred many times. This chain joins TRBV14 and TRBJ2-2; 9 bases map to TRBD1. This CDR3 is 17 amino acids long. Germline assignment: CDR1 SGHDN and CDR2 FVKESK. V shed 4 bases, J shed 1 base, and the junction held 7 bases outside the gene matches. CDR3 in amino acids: CASSRGTGWRNTGELFF. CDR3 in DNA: TGTGCCAGCAGCCGAGGGACAGGGTGGAGGAACACCGGGGAGCTGTTTTTT. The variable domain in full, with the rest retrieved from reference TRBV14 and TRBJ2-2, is EAGVTQFPSHSVIEKGQTVTLRCDPISGHDNLYWYRRVMGKEIKFLLHFVKESKQDESGMPNNRFLAERTGGTYSTLKVQPAELEDSGVYFCASSRGTGWRNTGELFFGEGSRLTVL.

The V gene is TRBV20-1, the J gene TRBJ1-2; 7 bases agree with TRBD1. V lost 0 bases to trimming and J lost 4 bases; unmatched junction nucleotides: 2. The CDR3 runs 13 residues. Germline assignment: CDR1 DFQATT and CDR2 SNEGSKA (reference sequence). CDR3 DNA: TGCAGTGCTAGAGAGCCAGGGGGCTATGGCTACACCTTC. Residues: CSAREPGGYGYTF.

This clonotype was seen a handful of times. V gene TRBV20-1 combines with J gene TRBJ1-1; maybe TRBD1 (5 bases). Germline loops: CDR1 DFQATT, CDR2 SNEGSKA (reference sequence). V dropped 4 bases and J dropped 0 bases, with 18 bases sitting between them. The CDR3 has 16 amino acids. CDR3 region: CSAIKSKDTLNTEAFF. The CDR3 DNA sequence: TGCAGTGCTATTAAGTCTAAGGACACCTTGAACACTGAAGCTTTCTTT.

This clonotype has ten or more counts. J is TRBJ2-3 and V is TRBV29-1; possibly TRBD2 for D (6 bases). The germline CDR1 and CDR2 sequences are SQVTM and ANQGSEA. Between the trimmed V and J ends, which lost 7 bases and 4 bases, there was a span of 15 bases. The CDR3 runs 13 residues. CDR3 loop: CSGVRGVADTQYF. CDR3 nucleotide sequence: TGCAGCGGCGTGCGGGGAGTCGCAGATACGCAGTATTTT.

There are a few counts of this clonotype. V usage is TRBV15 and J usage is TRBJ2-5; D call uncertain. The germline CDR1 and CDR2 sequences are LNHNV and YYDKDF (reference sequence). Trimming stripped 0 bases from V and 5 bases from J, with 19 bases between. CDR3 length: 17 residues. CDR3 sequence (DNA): TGTGCCACCAGCAGAGATAAGTTTTGGCGGAAGGTGGAGACCCAGTACTTC. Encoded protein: CATSRDKFWRKVETQYF.

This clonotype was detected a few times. CDR3 amino acids: CASIGVTYEQYF. The DNA of the CDR3 is TGTGCCAGTATAGGGGTAACCTACGAGCAGTACTTC. The rearrangement uses TRBV25-1 and TRBJ2-7, with D possibly matching TRBD1 (5 bases). The length of the CDR3 is 12 residues. Germline CDR1 reads MGHDK; CDR2 reads SYGVNS. V was clipped by 9 bases and J by 2 bases, with 11 bases between them.

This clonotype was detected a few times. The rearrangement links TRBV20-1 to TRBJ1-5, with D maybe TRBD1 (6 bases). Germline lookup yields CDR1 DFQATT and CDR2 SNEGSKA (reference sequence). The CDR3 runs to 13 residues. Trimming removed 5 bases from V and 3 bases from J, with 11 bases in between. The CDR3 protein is CSAVRQANQPQHF. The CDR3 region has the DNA TGCAGTGCTGTTAGACAGGCCAATCAGCCCCAGCATTTT.

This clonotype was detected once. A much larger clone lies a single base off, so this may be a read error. DNA of the CDR3: TGCAGTGCCAAACAGGAAACACATTCACCCTTCCACTTT. Translating it yields CSAKQETHSPFHF. The chain carries TRBV20-1 and TRBJ1-6; D possibly corresponds to TRBD1 (5 bases). The CDR3 has 13 amino acids. Germline loops: CDR1 DFQATT, CDR2 SNEGSKA (reference sequence).

CDR3 in DNA: TGCAGTGCTAGTGTATACAGGGGGCGGAACACTGAAGCTTTCTTT. This translates into CSASVYRGRNTEAFF. The chain carries TRBV20-1 and TRBJ1-1; 9 nucleotides agree with TRBD1. The germline CDR1 and CDR2 sequences are DFQATT and SNEGSKA (reference sequence). The CDR3 has 15 amino acids. The junction had 6 bases not matched to a gene; V was cut back by 3 bases and J by 1 base.

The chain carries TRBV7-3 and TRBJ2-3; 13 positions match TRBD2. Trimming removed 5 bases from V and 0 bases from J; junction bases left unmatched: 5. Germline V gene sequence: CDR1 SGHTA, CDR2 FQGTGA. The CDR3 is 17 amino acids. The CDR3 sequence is CASSRTSGSYSTDTQYF. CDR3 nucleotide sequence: TGTGCCAGCAGCCGGACTAGCGGGAGCTATAGCACAGATACGCAGTATTTT.

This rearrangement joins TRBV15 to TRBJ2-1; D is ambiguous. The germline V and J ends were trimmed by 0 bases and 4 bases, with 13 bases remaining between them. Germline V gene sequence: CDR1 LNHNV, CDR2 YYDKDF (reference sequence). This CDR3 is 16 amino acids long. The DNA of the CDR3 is TGTGCCACCAGCAGAGAACCCCTCACTCCTTACAATGAGCAGTTCTTC. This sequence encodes CATSREPLTPYNEQFF. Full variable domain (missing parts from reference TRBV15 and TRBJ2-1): DAMVIQNPRYQVTQFGKPVTLSCSQTLNHNVMYWYQQKSSQAPKLLFHYYDKDFNNEADTPDNFQSRRPNTSFCFLDIRSPGLGDTAMYLCATSREPLTPYNEQFFGPGTRLTVL.

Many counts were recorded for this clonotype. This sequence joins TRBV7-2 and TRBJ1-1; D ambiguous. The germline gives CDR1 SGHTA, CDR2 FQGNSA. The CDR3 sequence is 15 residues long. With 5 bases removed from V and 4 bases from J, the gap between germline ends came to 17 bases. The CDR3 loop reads CASSIQRVGGTEAFF. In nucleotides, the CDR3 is TGTGCCAGCAGCATCCAGAGGGTCGGTGGCACTGAAGCTTTCTTT.

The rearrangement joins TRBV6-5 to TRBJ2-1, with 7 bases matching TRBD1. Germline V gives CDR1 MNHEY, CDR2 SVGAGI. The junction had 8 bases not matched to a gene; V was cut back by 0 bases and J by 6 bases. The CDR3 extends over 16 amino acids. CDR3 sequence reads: CASSYSLGGAVNEQFF. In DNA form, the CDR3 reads TGTGCCAGCAGTTACTCGCTAGGGGGCGCGGTCAATGAGCAGTTCTTC.

The chain's CDR3 is CSVRGVPYEQYF. The CDR3 DNA is TGCAGCGTCCGAGGTGTTCCCTACGAGCAGTACTTC. The V call is TRBV29-1, the J call TRBJ2-7; unclear D gene. This CDR3 has 12 amino acids. Per the germline V gene, CDR1 is SQVTM and CDR2 is ANQGSEA. The V and J ends lost 6 bases and 2 bases respectively, with 11 bases between them.

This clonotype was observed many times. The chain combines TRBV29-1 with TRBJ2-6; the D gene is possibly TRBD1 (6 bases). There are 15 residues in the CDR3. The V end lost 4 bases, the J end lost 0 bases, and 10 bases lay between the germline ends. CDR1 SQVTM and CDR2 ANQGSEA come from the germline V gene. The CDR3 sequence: CSVGTVSSGANVLTF. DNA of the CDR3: TGCAGCGTTGGGACAGTGTCCTCTGGGGCCAACGTCCTGACTTTC. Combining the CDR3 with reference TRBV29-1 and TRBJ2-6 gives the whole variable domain SAVISQKPSRDICQRGTSLTIQCQVDSQVTMMFWYRQQPGQSLTLIATANQGSEATYESGFVIDKFPISRPNLTFSTLTVSNMSPEDSSIYLCSVGTVSSGANVLTFGAGSRLTVL.

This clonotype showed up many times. In nucleotides, the CDR3 is TGTGCCAGCAGTTTGGCAAAGACCCAGTACTTC. Its protein product is CASSLAKTQYF. The chain carries TRBV28 and TRBJ2-5; D not certain. V gave up 3 bases and J gave up 6 bases, with 5 bases separating them. The CDR3 consists of 11 residues. Germline V CDR1 and CDR2: MDHEN, SYDVKM.

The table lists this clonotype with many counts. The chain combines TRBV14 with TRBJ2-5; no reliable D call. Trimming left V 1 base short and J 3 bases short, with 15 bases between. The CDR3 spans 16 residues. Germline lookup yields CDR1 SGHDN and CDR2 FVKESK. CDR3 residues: CASSQVLSPEKETQYF. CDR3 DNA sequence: TGTGCCAGCAGCCAAGTTCTCAGCCCGGAAAAAGAGACCCAGTACTTC.

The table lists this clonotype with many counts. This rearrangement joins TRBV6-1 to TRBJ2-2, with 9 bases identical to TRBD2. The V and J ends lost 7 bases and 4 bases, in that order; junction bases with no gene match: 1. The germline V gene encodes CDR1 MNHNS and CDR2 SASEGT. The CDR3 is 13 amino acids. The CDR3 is CASTTSGTGELFF. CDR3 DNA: TGTGCCAGCACGACTAGCGGCACCGGGGAGCTGTTTTTT.

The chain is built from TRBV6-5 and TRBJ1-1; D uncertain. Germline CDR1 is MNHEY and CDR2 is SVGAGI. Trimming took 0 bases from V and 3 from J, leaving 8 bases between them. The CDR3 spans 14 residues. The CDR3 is CASSYSIADTEAFF. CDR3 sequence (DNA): TGTGCCAGCAGTTACTCGATTGCGGACACTGAAGCTTTCTTT.

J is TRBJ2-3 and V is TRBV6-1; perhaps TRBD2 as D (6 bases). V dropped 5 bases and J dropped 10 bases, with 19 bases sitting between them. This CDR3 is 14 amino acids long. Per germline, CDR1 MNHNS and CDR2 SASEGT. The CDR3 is CASSLGLPGKAQYF. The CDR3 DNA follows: TGTGCCAGCAGTCTGGGACTCCCAGGCAAGGCGCAGTATTTT.

This CDR3 is CASSISAGANVLTF. CDR3 DNA sequence: TGTGCCAGTAGTATTAGCGCTGGGGCCAACGTCCTGACTTTC. The chain employs TRBV19 and TRBJ2-6, with a weak D call TRBD2 (5 bases). Germline loops: CDR1 LNHDA, CDR2 SQIVND (reference sequence). Trimming took 3 bases from V and 2 from J, leaving 5 bases between them. The CDR3 loop spans 14 amino acids.

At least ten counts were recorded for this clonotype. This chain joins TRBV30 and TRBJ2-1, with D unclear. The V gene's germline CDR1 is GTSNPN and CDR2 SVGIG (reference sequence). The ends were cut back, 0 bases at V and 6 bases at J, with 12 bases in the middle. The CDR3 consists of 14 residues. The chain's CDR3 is CAWSVQVEGNEQFF. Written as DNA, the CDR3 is TGTGCCTGGAGTGTACAAGTTGAAGGCAATGAGCAGTTCTTC.

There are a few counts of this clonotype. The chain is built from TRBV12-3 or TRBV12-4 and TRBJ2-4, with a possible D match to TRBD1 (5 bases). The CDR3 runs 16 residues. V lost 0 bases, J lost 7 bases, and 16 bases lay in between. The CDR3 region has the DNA TGTGCCAGCAGTTTAGCGCCGGCAGGGTCTGGCAACATTCAGTACTTC. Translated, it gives CASSLAPAGSGNIQYF.

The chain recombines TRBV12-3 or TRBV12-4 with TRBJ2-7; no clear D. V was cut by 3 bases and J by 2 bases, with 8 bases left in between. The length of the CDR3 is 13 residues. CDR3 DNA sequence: TGTGCCAGCAGTTTTACCCCCACCTACGAGCAGTACTTC. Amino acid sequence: CASSFTPTYEQYF.

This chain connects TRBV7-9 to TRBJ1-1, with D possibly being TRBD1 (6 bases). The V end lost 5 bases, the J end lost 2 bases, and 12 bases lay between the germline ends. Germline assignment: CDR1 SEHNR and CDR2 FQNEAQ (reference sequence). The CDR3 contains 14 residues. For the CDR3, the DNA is TGTGCCAGCAGCAAGGGGGTTCTAAACACTGAAGCTTTCTTT. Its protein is CASSKGVLNTEAFF.